The next 30 T cell receptor beta chains were all read from a single sample in a study of control samples from healthy donors and cancer patients. Produced via immunoSEQ multiplex PCR; TCRdb's table is partial and in-frame only. The sample contains around 31,000 clones, around 94% of which appear only once. Sequences were obtained from blood. These receptors originate from a man between 60 and 70 years old in good health.

The chain joins TRBV10-2 to TRBJ2-7, with unresolved D. CDR1 is WSHSY and CDR2 is SAAADI in the germline V gene. Trimming took off 6 bases at V and 5 bases at J, with 20 bases between the two ends. This CDR3 has 15 residues. CDR3: CASRDVGGGVDEQYF. The CDR3 DNA is TGCGCCAGCAGAGACGTGGGCGGTGGGGTGGACGAGCAGTACTTC.

The V call is TRBV18, the J call TRBJ2-7; 7 bases fit TRBD2. Germline V CDR1 and CDR2: KGHSH, LQKENI. This CDR3 has 15 residues. Germline trimming cut 0 bases from V and 2 bases from J; bases unmatched to any gene: 4. The CDR3 sequence: CASSPPGRVTYEQYF. The CDR3 region has the DNA TGTGCCAGCTCACCACCGGGGAGGGTTACCTACGAGCAGTACTTC. Full variable domain (rest looked up from reference TRBV18 and TRBJ2-7): NAGVMQNPRHLVRRRGQEARLRCSPMKGHSHVYWYRQLPEEGLKFMVYLQKENIIDESGMPKERFSAEFPKEGPSILRIQQVVRGDSAAYFCASSPPGRVTYEQYFGPGTRLTVT.

This sequence joins TRBV13 and TRBJ1-2, with unresolved D. Trimming took off 1 base at V and 6 bases at J, with 6 bases between the two ends. CDR1 and CDR2 from the germline V gene are PRHDT and FYEKMQ (reference sequence). The CDR3 runs 12 residues. The CDR3 reads CASSLAVDGYTF. Written as DNA, the CDR3 is TGTGCCAGCAGCTTAGCGGTCGATGGCTACACCTTC.

This clone has only one observation. The chain couples TRBV25-1 to TRBJ1-1, with 7 bases aligning to TRBD1. V dropped 5 bases and J dropped 11; count of bases not matched to a gene: 8. This CDR3 is 12 amino acids long. CDR1 and CDR2 (germline): MGHDK, SYGVNS. CDR3 DNA: TGTGCCAGCAGTAGACAGGGAACAAGGGCTTTCTTT. This gives the protein CASSRQGTRAFF.

The chain joins TRBV24-1 to TRBJ2-3, with 8 bases matching TRBD2. Germline V gives CDR1 KGHDR, CDR2 SFDVKD. The CDR3 contains 16 residues. V was clipped by 12 bases and J by 7 bases; unmatched bases: 20. This CDR3 is CAVRPGGRGVHHTQYF. CDR3 bases: TGTGCCGTGCGGCCTGGGGGGCGGGGGGTTCACCATACGCAGTATTTT.

The genes are TRBV15 and TRBJ1-2, with D perhaps TRBD1 (5 bases). CDR1 LNHNV and CDR2 YYDKDF come from the germline V gene (reference sequence). This CDR3 is built from 15 residues. V was pared by 0 bases and J by 4 bases, with 12 bases between. The CDR3 bases are TGTGCCACCAGCAGAGATCAAGGGACTACCTATGGCTACACCTTC. This codes for CATSRDQGTTYGYTF.

This chain uses TRBV4-3 with TRBJ2-1, with a possible D match to TRBD2 (5 bases). Trimming removed 0 bases at V and 4 bases at J, with 10 bases between. The CDR3 sequence is 15 residues long. The germline V gene has CDR1 LGHNA and CDR2 YSLEER. CDR3 amino acids: CASSQDLAWYNEQFF. The CDR3, as DNA: TGCGCCAGCAGCCAAGATTTAGCGTGGTACAATGAGCAGTTCTTC.

The chain uses TRBV4-1 and TRBJ2-2; D possibly corresponds to TRBD2 (7 bases). CDR1 and CDR2 (germline): MGHRA, YSYEKL. Trimming cost V 0 bases and J 1 base, with 15 bases left between them. There are 18 residues in the CDR3. CDR3 protein: CASSQEYPGGQNTGELFF. The CDR3 bases are TGCGCCAGCAGCCAAGAGTATCCGGGGGGCCAGAACACCGGGGAGCTGTTTTTT.

The chain uses TRBV11-1 and TRBJ1-1; D remains unclear. The V gene's germline CDR1 is SGHAT and CDR2 FQDESV (reference sequence). The CDR3 runs to 16 residues. Deletions cut 1 base from V and 1 base from J, with 13 bases between. CDR3 in amino acids: CASSLEGQVTNTEAFF. The DNA of the CDR3 is TGTGCCAGCAGCTTAGAGGGTCAGGTTACGAACACTGAAGCTTTCTTT.

The chain employs TRBV5-6 and TRBJ1-4; TRBD1 agrees at 11 bases. The CDR3 is 16 residues long. Germline V gene data show CDR1 as SGHDT and CDR2 as YYEEEE. J gave up 7 bases and V 0 bases, and 5 bases lay outside the gene matches. The CDR3 DNA follows: TGTGCCAGCAGCTTGGGCCCCGGGACAGGGGGTGAAAAACTGTTTTTT. Amino acid sequence: CASSLGPGTGGEKLFF.

The rearrangement joins TRBV21-1 to TRBJ1-2; whether TRBD1, the table's D call, matches the DNA was not checked. TRBV21-1 is tagged as a pseudogene. CDR3 length: 12 residues. As DNA, the CDR3 is TGTGCCTCGCGTAGACAAAACTATGGCTACACCTTC. Translated, it gives CASRRQNYGYTF.

The chain carries TRBV19 and TRBJ2-2, with a tentative D call TRBD2 (5 bases). This CDR3 comprises 14 residues. V lost 11 bases and J 0 bases, leaving 13 bases between the germline ends. Germline V gene lookup returns CDR1 LNHDA and CDR2 SQIVND (reference sequence). CDR3 in amino acids: CASRELSNTGELFF. The DNA for the CDR3 is TGTGCCTCGAGGGAACTCTCGAACACCGGGGAGCTGTTTTTT.

This rearrangement joins TRBV6-5 to TRBJ2-5; 10 bases map to TRBD2. J gave up 5 bases and V 4 bases, and 7 bases lay outside the gene matches. CDR3 length: 15 amino acids. The germline CDR1 and CDR2 sequences are MNHEY and SVGAGI. This CDR3 reads CASSSLSGGKETQYF. DNA for the CDR3: TGTGCCAGCAGTTCCCTTAGCGGGGGGAAGGAGACCCAGTACTTC.

The V and J genes are TRBV12-3 or TRBV12-4 and TRBJ1-5; TRBD1 might be the D (5 bases). Trimming left V 1 base short and J 6 bases short, with 7 bases between. CDR3 size: 13 residues. Here the CDR3 reads CASSLGGGQPQHF. CDR3 DNA sequence: TGTGCCAGCAGTTTAGGGGGGGGTCAGCCCCAGCATTTT.

The gene calls are TRBV7-8 and TRBJ1-1; possible D gene TRBD1, 5 bases. The CDR3 extends over 14 amino acids. V lost 1 base to trimming and J lost 2 bases, with 8 bases between them. Germline V gene sequence: CDR1 SGHVS, CDR2 FQNEAQ. The CDR3 is CASSLGGDNTEAFF. CDR3 in DNA: TGTGCCAGCAGCTTAGGGGGGGATAACACTGAAGCTTTCTTT.

This clone was seen a few times. V usage is TRBV7-9 and J usage is TRBJ1-1; D gene uncertain. CDR1 SEHNR and CDR2 FQNEAQ come from the germline V gene (reference sequence). The V and J ends lost 0 bases and 3 bases respectively, with 8 bases between them. This CDR3 is 14 amino acids long. In DNA form, the CDR3 reads TGTGCCAGCAGCTTAGCAGGAGCGTACACTGAAGCTTTCTTT. Translating gives CASSLAGAYTEAFF.

The rearrangement joins TRBV6-5 to TRBJ1-2; TRBD1 might be the D (6 bases). Deletions cut 0 bases from V and 8 bases from J, with 13 bases between. The germline CDR1 and CDR2 sequences are MNHEY and SVGAGI. The CDR3 covers 14 residues. CDR3 sequence (DNA): TGTGCCAGCAGTTACTCGACGGGGGCTGGAGGCTACACCTTC. Protein: CASSYSTGAGGYTF.

The chain carries TRBV9 and TRBJ1-2; 7 bases are a match to TRBD1. V shed 9 bases and J 8 bases; nucleotides not matched to a gene: 7. The CDR3 has 11 residues. Germline V gene sequence: CDR1 SGDLS, CDR2 YYNGEE. The CDR3 is CATKTRGGYTF. In nucleotides, the CDR3 is TGTGCCACCAAGACCAGGGGGGGCTACACCTTC.

The table lists this clone with a few counts. The chain recombines TRBV2 with TRBJ1-1; possibly TRBD1 for D (5 bases). The CDR3 has 12 amino acids. V was cut by 11 bases and J by 12 bases, with 22 bases left in between. Germline V gene sequence: CDR1 SNHLY, CDR2 FYNNEI. CDR3 amino acids: CAGHRSAPVTFF. In DNA, the CDR3 is TGTGCCGGACACAGGAGCGCGCCCGTGACTTTCTTT.

The gene calls are TRBV11-2 and TRBJ1-3; D uncertain. Germline lookup yields CDR1 SGHAT and CDR2 FQNNGV. This CDR3 has 12 residues. Trimming stripped 5 bases from V and 5 bases from J, with 7 bases between. CDR3 protein: CASSVYRNTIYF. CDR3 in DNA: TGTGCCAGCAGCGTTTACAGAAACACCATATATTTT.

This sequence joins TRBV2 and TRBJ1-1; 9 bases fit TRBD1. V shed 6 bases and J 1 base; nucleotides not matched to a gene: 6. The CDR3 is made up of 15 amino acids. Germline CDR1 reads SNHLY; CDR2 reads FYNNEI. CDR3 sequence: CASRSNRGPNTEAFF. CDR3 bases: TGTGCCAGCAGGAGTAACAGGGGGCCGAACACTGAAGCTTTCTTT.

The chain has TRBV9 and TRBJ2-3; TRBD2 agrees at 8 bases. The CDR3 sequence is 15 residues long. The germline V gene has CDR1 SGDLS and CDR2 YYNGEE. V gave up 5 bases and J gave up 1 base; unmatched junction bases: 6. CDR3 sequence reads: CASSAQAGGTDTQYF. The CDR3 DNA reads as TGTGCCAGCAGTGCTCAAGCGGGGGGCACAGATACGCAGTATTTT.

J is TRBJ2-5 and V is TRBV25-1; 10 bases line up with TRBD1. The germline V gene encodes CDR1 MGHDK and CDR2 SYGVNS. V was clipped by 2 bases and J by 6 bases; unmatched bases: 6. This CDR3 is 15 amino acids long. The DNA for the CDR3 is TGTGCCAGCAGTGAACCGGGACAGGGGATGAAGACCCAGTACTTC. Residues: CASSEPGQGMKTQYF.

This chain uses TRBV7-9 with TRBJ1-1; D is perhaps TRBD1 (5 bases). Trimming removed 3 bases from V and 5 bases from J, with 10 bases in between. This CDR3 is built from 13 residues. Germline V gene data show CDR1 as SEHNR and CDR2 as FQNEAQ (reference sequence). The CDR3 reads CASSLRGETEAFF. The CDR3 DNA reads TGTGCCAGCAGCTTGAGGGGAGAGACTGAAGCTTTCTTT.

This clone has just one count. The V call is TRBV18, the J call TRBJ2-1; 9 nucleotides line up with TRBD2. Unmatched junction bases numbered 5, after V lost 1 base and J lost 1 base. The germline V gene has CDR1 KGHSH and CDR2 LQKENI. The CDR3 covers 17 residues. CDR3 in DNA: TGTGCCAGCTCACCACTATGGCGGGGGGGTTCCTACAATGAGCAGTTCTTC. Its translation: CASSPLWRGGSYNEQFF.

This chain joins TRBV19 and TRBJ1-2; no clear D gene. Germline CDR1 and CDR2: LNHDA and SQIVND (reference sequence). Trimming removed 5 bases at V and 7 bases at J, with 8 bases between. CDR3 length: 11 amino acids. In DNA, the CDR3 is TGTGCCAGTAGTTTTCCCGGTGGCTACACCTTC. Translating it yields CASSFPGGYTF.

The chain couples TRBV5-4 to TRBJ1-4, with a tentative D call TRBD1 (5 bases). Germline lookup yields CDR1 SGHNT and CDR2 YYREEE (reference sequence). The V end lost 4 bases, the J end lost 8 bases, and 12 bases lay between the germline ends. The CDR3 consists of 13 residues. The CDR3 region is CASSDQGREKLFF. The CDR3 bases are TGTGCCAGCAGCGATCAGGGTAGGGAAAAACTGTTTTTT.

The chain couples TRBV5-4 to TRBJ2-3; 7 bases are shared with TRBD1. Trimming cost V 7 bases and J 4 bases; bases outside gene matches: 6. The germline V gene has CDR1 SGHNT and CDR2 YYREEE (reference sequence). The CDR3 sequence is 13 residues long. Here the CDR3 DNA reads TGTGCCAGCTCAAGGGGGCACGCAGATACGCAGTATTTT. This sequence encodes CASSRGHADTQYF.

The J gene is TRBJ2-3, the V gene TRBV5-1, with TRBD1 matching over 9 bases. Germline CDR1 and CDR2: SGHRS and YFSETQ. The CDR3 contains 15 residues. The trim removed 3 bases at V and 2 bases at J, leaving 4 bases unmatched. CDR3: CASSWGDRVTDTQYF. The CDR3 nucleotides are TGCGCCAGCAGCTGGGGGGACAGGGTCACAGATACGCAGTATTTT.

The chain has TRBV10-2 and TRBJ2-3; possibly TRBD1 for D (7 bases). This CDR3 contains 15 residues. CDR1 and CDR2 from the germline V gene are WSHSY and SAAADI. With 5 bases removed from V and 0 bases from J, the gap between germline ends came to 12 bases. DNA for the CDR3: TGCGCCAGCAGTTATCCAGGGGGGAGCACAGATACGCAGTATTTT. This gives the protein CASSYPGGSTDTQYF.